This T cell receptor beta chain was profiled in a study of blood T cell repertoires in COVID-19. Study overall: The analysed material was cDNA or gDNA that came from T cells, B-cell-depleted T cells, or PBMCs.

In the authors' workflow: Estimates of nucleated cell counts were drawn from the amplification of reference gene primers. Data came from immunoSEQ multiplex PCR; TCRdb stores just in-frame clones and leaves some out. That table furnishes V, J and clone size, whereas the DNA furnished D and trimming. The repertoire consists of 60,000 or so clones, with approximately 88% occurring once and the leading ten covering about 9.4%. This CDR3 region has 15 residues. Trimming took 4 bases from V and 1 from J, leaving 13 bases between them. In germline, CDR1 is KGHSH, CDR2 LQKENI. The source is a man aged 25-45 years with COVID-19, enrolled during active disease. The sequencing sample was made of peripheral blood. The chain employs TRBV18 and TRBJ1-2, with TRBD1 as a possible D gene (5 bases). CDR3 sequence reads: CASSQRRDLNYGYTF. As DNA, the CDR3 is TGTGCCAGCTCACAAAGGCGGGACCTTAACTATGGCTACACCTTC.